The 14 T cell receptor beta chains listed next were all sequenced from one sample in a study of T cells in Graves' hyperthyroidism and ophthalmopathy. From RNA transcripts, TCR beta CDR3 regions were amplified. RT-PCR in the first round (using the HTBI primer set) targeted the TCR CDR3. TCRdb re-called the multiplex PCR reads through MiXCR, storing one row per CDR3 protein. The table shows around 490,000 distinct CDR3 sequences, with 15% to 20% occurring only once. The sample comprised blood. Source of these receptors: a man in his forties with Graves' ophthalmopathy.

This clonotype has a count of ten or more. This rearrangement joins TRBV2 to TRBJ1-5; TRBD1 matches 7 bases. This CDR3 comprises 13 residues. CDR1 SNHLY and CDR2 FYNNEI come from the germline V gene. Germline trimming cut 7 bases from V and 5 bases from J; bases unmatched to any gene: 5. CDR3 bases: TGTGCCAGCACCTCAGACAGGGATCAGCCCCAGCATTTT. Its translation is CASTSDRDQPQHF.

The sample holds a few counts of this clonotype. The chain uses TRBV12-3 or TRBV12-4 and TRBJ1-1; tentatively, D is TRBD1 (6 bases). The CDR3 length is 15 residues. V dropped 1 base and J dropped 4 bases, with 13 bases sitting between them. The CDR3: CASSLVRGLSTEAFF. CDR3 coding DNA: TGTGCCAGCAGTTTAGTCCGGGGGCTGAGCACTGAAGCTTTCTTT.

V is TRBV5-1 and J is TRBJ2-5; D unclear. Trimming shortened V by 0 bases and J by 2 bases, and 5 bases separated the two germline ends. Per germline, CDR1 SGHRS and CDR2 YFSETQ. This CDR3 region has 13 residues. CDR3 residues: CASSLDLQETQYF. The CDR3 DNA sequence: TGCGCCAGCAGCTTGGATCTACAAGAGACCCAGTACTTC. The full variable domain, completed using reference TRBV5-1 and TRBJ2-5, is KAGVTQTPRYLIKTRGQQVTLSCSPISGHRSVSWYQQTPGQGLQFLFEYFSETQRNKGNFPGRFSGRQFSNSRSEMNVSTLELGDSALYLCASSLDLQETQYFGPGTRLLVL.

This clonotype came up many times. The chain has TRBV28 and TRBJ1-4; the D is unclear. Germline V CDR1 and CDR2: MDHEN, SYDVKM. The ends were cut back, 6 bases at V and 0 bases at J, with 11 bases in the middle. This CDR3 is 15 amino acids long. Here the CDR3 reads CASRVADATNEKLFF. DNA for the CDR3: TGTGCCAGCAGAGTTGCAGATGCAACTAATGAAAAACTGTTTTTT.

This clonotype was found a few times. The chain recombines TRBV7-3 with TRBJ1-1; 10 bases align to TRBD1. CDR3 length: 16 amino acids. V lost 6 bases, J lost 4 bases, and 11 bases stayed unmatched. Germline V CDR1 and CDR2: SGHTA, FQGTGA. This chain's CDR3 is CASRMTGGAGGTEAFF. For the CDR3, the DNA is TGTGCCAGCAGGATGACAGGGGGCGCAGGGGGCACTGAAGCTTTCTTT.

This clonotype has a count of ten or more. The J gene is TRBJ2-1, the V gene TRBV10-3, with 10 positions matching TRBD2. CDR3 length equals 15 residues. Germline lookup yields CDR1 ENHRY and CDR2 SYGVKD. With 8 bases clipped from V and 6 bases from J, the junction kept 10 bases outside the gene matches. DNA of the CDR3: TGTGCCATCGTCGGACTAGCGGACGGGGCCAATGAGCAGTTCTTC. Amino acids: CAIVGLADGANEQFF.

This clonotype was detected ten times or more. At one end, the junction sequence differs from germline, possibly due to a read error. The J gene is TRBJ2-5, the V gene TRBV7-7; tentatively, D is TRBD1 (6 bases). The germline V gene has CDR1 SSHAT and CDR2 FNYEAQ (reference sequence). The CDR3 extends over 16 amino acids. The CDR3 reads CASSPLGRGGGETQYF. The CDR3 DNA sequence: TGTGCTAGCAGCCCCCTCGGCAGGGGCGGCGGAGAGACCCAGTACTTC. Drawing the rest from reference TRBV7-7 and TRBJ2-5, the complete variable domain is GAGVSQSPRYKVTKRGQDVTLRCDPISSHATLYWYQQALGQGPEFLTYFNYEAQPDKSGLPSDRFSAERPEGSISTLTIQRTEQRDSAMYRCASSPLGRGGGETQYFGPGTRLLVL.

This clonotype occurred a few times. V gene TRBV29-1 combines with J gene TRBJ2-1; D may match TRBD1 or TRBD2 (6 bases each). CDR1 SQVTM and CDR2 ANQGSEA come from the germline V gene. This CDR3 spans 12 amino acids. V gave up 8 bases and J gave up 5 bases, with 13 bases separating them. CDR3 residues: CSPGGLNNEQFF. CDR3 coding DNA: TGCAGCCCTGGGGGGCTCAACAATGAGCAGTTCTTC.

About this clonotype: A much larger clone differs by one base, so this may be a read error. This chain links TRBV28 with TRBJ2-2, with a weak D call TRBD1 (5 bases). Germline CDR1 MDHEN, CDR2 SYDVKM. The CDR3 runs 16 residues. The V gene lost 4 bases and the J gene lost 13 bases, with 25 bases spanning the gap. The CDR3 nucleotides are TGTGCCAGCAGTTCCCAACAGGAGCGTCTCCGAAGGGGGCTGTTTTTT. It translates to CASSSQQERLRRGLFF.

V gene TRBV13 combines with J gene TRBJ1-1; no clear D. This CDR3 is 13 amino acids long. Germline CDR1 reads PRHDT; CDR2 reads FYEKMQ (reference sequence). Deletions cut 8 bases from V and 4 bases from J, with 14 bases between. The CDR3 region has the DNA TGTGCCAGCTGGGGAGGCCCGGGCACTGAAGCTTTCTTT. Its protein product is CASWGGPGTEAFF. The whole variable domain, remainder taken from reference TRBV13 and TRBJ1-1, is AAGVIQSPRHLIKEKRETATLKCYPIPRHDTVYWYQQGPGQDPQFLISFYEKMQSDKGSIPDRFSAQQFSDYHSELNMSSLELGDSALYFCASWGGPGTEAFFGQGTRLTVV.

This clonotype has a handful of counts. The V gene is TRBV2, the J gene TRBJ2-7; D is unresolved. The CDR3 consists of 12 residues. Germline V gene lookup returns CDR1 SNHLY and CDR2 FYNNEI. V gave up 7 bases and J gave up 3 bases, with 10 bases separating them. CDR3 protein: CASTSVLYEQYF. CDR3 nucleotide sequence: TGTGCCAGCACCAGCGTCCTCTACGAGCAGTACTTC.

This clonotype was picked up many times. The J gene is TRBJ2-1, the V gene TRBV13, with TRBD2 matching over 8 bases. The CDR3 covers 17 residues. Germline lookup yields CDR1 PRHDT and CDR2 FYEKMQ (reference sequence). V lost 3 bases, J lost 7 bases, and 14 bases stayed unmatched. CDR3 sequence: CASSLRQDRLARNEQFF. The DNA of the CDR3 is TGTGCCAGCAGCTTGAGGCAGGATAGACTAGCGAGAAATGAGCAGTTCTTC.

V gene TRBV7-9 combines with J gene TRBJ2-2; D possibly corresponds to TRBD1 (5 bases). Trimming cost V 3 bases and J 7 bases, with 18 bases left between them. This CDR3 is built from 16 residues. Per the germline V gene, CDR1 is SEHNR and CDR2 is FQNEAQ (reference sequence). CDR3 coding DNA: TGTGCCAGCAGCTTTTCTGATAGGGGTCGAAACGGGGAGCTGTTTTTT. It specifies CASSFSDRGRNGELFF.

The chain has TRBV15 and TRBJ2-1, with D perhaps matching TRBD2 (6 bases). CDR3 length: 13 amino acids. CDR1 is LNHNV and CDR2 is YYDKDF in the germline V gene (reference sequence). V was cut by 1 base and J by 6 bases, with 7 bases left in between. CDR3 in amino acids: CATSRGRGNEQFF. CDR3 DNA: TGTGCCACCAGCAGAGGGAGGGGCAATGAGCAGTTCTTC.